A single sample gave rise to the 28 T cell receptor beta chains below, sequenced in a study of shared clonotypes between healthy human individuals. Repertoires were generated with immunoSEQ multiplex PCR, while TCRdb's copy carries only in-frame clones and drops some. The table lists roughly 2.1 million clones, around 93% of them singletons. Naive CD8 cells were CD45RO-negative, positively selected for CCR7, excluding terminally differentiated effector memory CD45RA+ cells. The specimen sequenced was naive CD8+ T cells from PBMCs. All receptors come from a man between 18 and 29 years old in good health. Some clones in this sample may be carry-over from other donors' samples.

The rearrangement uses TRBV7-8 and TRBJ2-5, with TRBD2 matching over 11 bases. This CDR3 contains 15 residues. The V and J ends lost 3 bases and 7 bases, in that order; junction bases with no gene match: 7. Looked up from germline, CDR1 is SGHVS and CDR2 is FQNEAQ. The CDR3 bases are TGTGCCAGCAGCTTTAGCGGGAGGGAAGTGAGGACCCAGTACTTC. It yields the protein CASSFSGREVRTQYF.

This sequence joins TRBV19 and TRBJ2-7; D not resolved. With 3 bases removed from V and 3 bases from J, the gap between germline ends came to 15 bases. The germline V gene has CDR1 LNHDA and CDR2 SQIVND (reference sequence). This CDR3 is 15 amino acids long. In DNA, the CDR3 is TGTGCCAGTAGTATGTCTAGACTGACCGACTACGAGCAGTACTTC. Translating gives CASSMSRLTDYEQYF.

CDR3 sequence: CASVRLEGLHYEQYF. DNA of the CDR3: TGTGCCAGCGTCCGACTAGAGGGACTTCATTACGAGCAGTACTTC. This chain joins TRBV25-1 and TRBJ2-7; weak D call: TRBD2 (6 bases). This CDR3 is built from 15 residues. Per germline, CDR1 MGHDK and CDR2 SYGVNS. V shed 8 bases and J shed 4 bases, with 21 bases lying between them.

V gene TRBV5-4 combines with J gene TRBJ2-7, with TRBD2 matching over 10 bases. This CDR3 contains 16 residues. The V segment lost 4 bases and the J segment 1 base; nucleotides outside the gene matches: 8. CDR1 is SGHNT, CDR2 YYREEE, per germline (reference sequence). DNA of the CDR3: TGTGCCAGCAGCGGGAGGGCTAGCGGGAGTTCCTACGAGCAGTACTTC. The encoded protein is CASSGRASGSSYEQYF.

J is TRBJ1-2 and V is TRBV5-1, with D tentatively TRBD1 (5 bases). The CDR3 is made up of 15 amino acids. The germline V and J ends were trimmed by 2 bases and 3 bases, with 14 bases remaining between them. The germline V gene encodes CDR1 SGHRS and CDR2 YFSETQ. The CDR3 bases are TGCGCCAGCAGCTTCGGCAGGCAGGGTGACTATGGCTACACCTTC. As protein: CASSFGRQGDYGYTF.

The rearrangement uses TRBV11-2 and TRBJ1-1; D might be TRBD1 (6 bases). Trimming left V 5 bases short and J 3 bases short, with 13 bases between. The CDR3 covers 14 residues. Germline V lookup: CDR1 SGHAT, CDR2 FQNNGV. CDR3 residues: CASSPRAGDTEAFF. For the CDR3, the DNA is TGTGCCAGCAGCCCCAGGGCAGGGGACACTGAAGCTTTCTTT. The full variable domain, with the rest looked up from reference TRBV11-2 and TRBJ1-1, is EAGVAQSPRYKIIEKRQSVAFWCNPISGHATLYWYQQILGQGPKLLIQFQNNGVVDDSQLPKDRFSAERLKGVDSTLKIQPAKLEDSAVYLCASSPRAGDTEAFFGQGTRLTVV.

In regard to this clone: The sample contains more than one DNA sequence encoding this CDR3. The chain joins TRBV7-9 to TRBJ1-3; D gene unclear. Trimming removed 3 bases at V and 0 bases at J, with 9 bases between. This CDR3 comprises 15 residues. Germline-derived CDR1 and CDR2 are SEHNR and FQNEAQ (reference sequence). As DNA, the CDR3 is TGTGCCAGCAGCTTGGGCAGGTCCTCTGGAAACACCATATATTTT. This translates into CASSLGRSSGNTIYF. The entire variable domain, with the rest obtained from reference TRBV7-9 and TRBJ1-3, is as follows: DTGVSQNPRHKITKRGQNVTFRCDPISEHNRLYWYRQTLGQGPEFLTYFQNEAQLEKSRLLSDRFSAERPKGSFSTLEIQRTEQGDSAMYLCASSLGRSSGNTIYFGEGSWLTVV.

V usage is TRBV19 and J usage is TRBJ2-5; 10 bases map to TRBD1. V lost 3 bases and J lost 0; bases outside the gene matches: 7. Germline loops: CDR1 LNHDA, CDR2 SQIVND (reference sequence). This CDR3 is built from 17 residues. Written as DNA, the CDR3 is TGTGCCAGTAGTATCCGACAGGGGGCGCGGTACCAAGAGACCCAGTACTTC. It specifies CASSIRQGARYQETQYF.

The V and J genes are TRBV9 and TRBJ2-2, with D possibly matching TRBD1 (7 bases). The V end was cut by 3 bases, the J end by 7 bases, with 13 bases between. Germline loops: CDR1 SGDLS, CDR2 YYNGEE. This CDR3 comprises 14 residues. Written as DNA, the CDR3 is TGTGCCAGCAGCGCGGGGGACAGACTCGGGGAGCTGTTTTTT. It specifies CASSAGDRLGELFF.

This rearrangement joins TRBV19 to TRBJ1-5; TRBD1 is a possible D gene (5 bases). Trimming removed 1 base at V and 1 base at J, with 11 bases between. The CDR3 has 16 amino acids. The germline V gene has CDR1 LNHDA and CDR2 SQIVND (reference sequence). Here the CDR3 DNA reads TGTGCCAGTAGTATAGGTCACAGGCTGAGCAATCAGCCCCAGCATTTT. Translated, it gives CASSIGHRLSNQPQHF. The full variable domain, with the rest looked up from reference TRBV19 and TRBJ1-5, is DGGITQSPKYLFRKEGQNVTLSCEQNLNHDAMYWYRQDPGQGLRLIYYSQIVNDFQKGDIAEGYSVSREKKESFPLTVTSAQKNPTAFYLCASSIGHRLSNQPQHFGDGTRLSIL.

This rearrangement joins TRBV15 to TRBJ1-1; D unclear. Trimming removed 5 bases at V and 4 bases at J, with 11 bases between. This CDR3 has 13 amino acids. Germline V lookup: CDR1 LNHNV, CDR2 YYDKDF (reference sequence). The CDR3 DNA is TGTGCCACCAGCCCCCTATGGTCCACTGAAGCTTTCTTT. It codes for CATSPLWSTEAFF.

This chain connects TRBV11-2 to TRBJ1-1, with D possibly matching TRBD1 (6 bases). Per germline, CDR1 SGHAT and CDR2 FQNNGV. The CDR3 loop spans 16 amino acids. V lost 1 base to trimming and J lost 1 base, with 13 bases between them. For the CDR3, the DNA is TGTGCCAGCAGCTTAGCCCTGGGACACAGGAACACTGAAGCTTTCTTT. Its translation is CASSLALGHRNTEAFF.

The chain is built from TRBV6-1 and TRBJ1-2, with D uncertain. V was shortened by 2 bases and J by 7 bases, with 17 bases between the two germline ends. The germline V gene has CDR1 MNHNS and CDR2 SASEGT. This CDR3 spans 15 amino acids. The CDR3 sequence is CASSEWPGPTRGYTF. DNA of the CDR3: TGTGCCAGCAGTGAATGGCCGGGTCCTACTCGTGGCTACACCTTC.

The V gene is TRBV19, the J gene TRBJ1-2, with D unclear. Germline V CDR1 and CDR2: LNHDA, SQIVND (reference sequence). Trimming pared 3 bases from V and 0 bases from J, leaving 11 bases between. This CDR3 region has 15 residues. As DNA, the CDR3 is TGTGCCAGTAGTATCCCGGAGAGACCTAACTATGGCTACACCTTC. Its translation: CASSIPERPNYGYTF.

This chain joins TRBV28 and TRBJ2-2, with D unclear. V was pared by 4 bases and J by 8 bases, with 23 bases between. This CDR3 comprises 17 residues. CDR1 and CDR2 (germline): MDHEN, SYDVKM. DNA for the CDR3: TGTGCCAGCAGTTATCGCGAGGTGGTGAAAATCACTGGGGAGCTGTTTTTT. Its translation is CASSYREVVKITGELFF.

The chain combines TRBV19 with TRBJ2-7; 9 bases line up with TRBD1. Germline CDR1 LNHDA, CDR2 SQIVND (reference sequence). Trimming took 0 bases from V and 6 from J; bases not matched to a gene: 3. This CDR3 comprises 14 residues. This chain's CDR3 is CASSIDGTGFEQYF. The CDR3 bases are TGTGCCAGTAGTATAGATGGGACAGGGTTCGAGCAGTACTTC.

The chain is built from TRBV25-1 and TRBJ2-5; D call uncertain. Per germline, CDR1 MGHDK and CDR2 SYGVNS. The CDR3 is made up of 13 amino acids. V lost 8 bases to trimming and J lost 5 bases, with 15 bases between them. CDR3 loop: CASGSEEDETQYF. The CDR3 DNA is TGTGCCAGCGGTTCGGAAGAGGACGAGACCCAGTACTTC.

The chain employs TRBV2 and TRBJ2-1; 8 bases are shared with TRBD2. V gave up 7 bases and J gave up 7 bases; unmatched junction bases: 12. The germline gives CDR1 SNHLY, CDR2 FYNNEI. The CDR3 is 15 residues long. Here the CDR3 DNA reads TGTGCCAGCATCGCGGGACCCGGGACTAGAAATGAGCAGTTCTTC. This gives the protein CASIAGPGTRNEQFF.

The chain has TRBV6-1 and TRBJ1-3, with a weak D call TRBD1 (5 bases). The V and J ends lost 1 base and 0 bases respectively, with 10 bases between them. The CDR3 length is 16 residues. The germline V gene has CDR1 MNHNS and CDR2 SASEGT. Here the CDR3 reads CASSEVEGSSGNTIYF. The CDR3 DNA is TGTGCCAGCAGTGAAGTTGAGGGGTCCTCTGGAAACACCATATATTTT.

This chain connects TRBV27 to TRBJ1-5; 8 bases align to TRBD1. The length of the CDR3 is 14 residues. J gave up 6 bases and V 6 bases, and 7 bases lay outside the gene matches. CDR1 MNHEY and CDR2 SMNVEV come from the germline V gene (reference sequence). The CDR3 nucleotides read TGTGCCAGCAGCTTACAGGGGGGTAGTCAGCCCCAGCATTTT. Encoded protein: CASSLQGGSQPQHF.

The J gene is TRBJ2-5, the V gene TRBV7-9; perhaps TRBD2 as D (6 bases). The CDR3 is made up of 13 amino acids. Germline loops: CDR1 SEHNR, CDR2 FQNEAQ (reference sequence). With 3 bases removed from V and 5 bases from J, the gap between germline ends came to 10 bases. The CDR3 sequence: CASSFGGVETQYF. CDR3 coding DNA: TGTGCCAGCAGCTTCGGGGGAGTGGAGACCCAGTACTTC.

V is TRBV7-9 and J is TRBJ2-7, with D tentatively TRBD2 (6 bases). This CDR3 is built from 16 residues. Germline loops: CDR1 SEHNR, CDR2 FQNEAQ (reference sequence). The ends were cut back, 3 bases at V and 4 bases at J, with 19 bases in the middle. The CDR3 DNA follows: TGTGCCAGCAGCTTCCCTGTTACATCCGGGGGTTACGAGCAGTACTTC. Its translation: CASSFPVTSGGYEQYF.

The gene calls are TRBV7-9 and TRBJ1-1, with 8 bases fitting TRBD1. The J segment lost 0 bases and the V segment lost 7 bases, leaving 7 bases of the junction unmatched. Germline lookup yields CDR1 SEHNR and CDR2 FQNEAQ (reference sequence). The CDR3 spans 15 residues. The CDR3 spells CASNNPQGVNTEAFF. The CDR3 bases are TGTGCCAGCAACAACCCACAGGGGGTGAACACTGAAGCTTTCTTT.

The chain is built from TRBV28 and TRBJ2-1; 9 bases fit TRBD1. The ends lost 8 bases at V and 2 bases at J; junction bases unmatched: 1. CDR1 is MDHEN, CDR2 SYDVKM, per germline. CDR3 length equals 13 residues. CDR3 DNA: TGTGCCAGCGGGACAGGGCCCTACAATGAGCAGTTCTTC. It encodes CASGTGPYNEQFF.

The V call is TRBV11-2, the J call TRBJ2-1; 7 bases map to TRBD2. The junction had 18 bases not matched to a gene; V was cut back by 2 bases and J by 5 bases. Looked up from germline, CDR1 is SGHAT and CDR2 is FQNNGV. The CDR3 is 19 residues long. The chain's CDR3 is CASSLSDPSPAGVDNEQFF. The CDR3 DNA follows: TGTGCCAGCAGCTTATCCGACCCCTCCCCGGCGGGAGTTGACAATGAGCAGTTCTTC.

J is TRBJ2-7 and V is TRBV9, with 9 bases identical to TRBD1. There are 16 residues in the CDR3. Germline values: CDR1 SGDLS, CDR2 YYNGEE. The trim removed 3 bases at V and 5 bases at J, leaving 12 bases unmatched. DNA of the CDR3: TGTGCCAGCAGCGGCGCCGGGGGACAGGGTTTGAACGAGCAGTACTTC. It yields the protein CASSGAGGQGLNEQYF.

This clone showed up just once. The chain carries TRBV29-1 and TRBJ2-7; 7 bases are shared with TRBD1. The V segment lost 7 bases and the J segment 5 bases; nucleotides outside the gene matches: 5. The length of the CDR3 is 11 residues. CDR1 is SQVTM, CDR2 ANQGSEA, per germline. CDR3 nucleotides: TGCAGCGGACAGGGCATGGACGAGCAGTACTTC. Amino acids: CSGQGMDEQYF.

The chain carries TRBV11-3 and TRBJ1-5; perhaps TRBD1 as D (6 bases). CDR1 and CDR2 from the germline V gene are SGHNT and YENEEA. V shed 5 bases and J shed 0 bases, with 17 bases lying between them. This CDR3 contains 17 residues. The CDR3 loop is CASSPKNGTLSNQPQHF. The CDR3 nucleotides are TGTGCCAGCAGCCCAAAGAACGGGACACTTAGCAATCAGCCCCAGCATTTT.